Listed below are T cell receptor beta chains from one sample, sequenced in a study of blood T cell repertoires in COVID-19. TCRdb's copy holds only in-frame clones and misses some; the assay was immunoSEQ multiplex PCR. The sample records a few hundred thousand clones, about nine tenths being singletons. Sequenced input: peripheral blood. These receptors all come from a woman aged 40 to 55 who had recovered from COVID-19. CDR3s include the opening cysteine and the closing phenylalanine or tryptophan. D genes are given only for firm matches. Size values are once, few and many counts, or a class for expanded clones, and some rows have none.

CDR3aa: CATSAGTGENQPQHF; CDR3nt: TGTGCCACCAGTGCTGGGACAGGGGAAAATCAGCCCCAGCATTTT; v_gene: TRBV24-1; d_gene: TRBD1; len: 15; abundance: .; j_gene: TRBJ1-5
CDR3aa: CASSGSTRVGQFPRSTNEKLFF; CDR3nt: TGTGCCAGCAGTGGCTCGACGCGCGTCGGACAGTTCCCACGGTCAACTAATGAAAAACTGTTTTTT; v_gene: TRBV6-4; d_gene: .; len: 22; abundance: .; j_gene: TRBJ1-4
CDR3aa: CAWSETDYEQYF; CDR3nt: TGTGCCTGGAGTGAGACTGACTACGAGCAGTACTTC; v_gene: TRBV30; d_gene: .; len: 12; abundance: .; j_gene: TRBJ2-7
CDR3aa: CASSPGITGSSTDTQYF; CDR3nt: TGTGCCAGCTCACCAGGGATCACAGGGTCTAGCACAGATACGCAGTATTTT; v_gene: TRBV18; d_gene: .; len: 17; abundance: .; j_gene: TRBJ2-3
CDR3aa: CATSAGSFADTQYF; CDR3nt: TGTGCCACCAGTGCCGGTAGCTTCGCAGATACGCAGTATTTT; v_gene: TRBV24-1; d_gene: .; len: 14; abundance: .; j_gene: TRBJ2-3
CDR3aa: CASSVPSDTGELFF; CDR3nt: TGCGCCAGCAGTGTCCCCTCCGACACCGGGGAGCTGTTTTTT; v_gene: TRBV10-2; d_gene: .; len: 14; abundance: .; j_gene: TRBJ2-2
CDR3aa: CASSLGTSGYNEQFF; CDR3nt: TGTGCCAGCAGCCTAGGGACTAGCGGATACAATGAGCAGTTCTTC; v_gene: TRBV5-6; d_gene: TRBD2; len: 15; abundance: .; j_gene: TRBJ2-1
CDR3aa: CASSDTVRTGEGNEQFF; CDR3nt: TGTGCCAGCAGCGACACCGTGAGGACAGGGGAGGGCAATGAGCAGTTCTTC; v_gene: TRBV4-2; d_gene: TRBD1; len: 17; abundance: .; j_gene: TRBJ2-1
CDR3aa: CSVEEGGGLTYNEQFF; CDR3nt: TGCAGCGTTGAAGAGGGCGGAGGGCTAACGTACAATGAGCAGTTCTTC; v_gene: TRBV29-1; d_gene: .; len: 16; abundance: .; j_gene: TRBJ2-1
CDR3aa: CASSLWTGAQETQYF; CDR3nt: TGTGCCAGCAGTTTATGGACAGGGGCCCAAGAGACCCAGTACTTC; v_gene: TRBV28; d_gene: TRBD1; len: 15; abundance: .; j_gene: TRBJ2-5
CDR3aa: CASSMGRGNYNSPLHF; CDR3nt: TGTGCCAGTAGTATGGGGCGCGGCAACTATAATTCACCCCTCCACTTT; v_gene: TRBV19; d_gene: .; len: 16; abundance: .; j_gene: TRBJ1-6
CDR3aa: CASSSGLAGKSSYNEQFF; CDR3nt: TGTGCCAGCAGCTCCGGGCTAGCGGGCAAGAGCTCCTACAATGAGCAGTTCTTC; v_gene: TRBV13; d_gene: TRBD2; len: 18; abundance: .; j_gene: TRBJ2-1
CDR3aa: CASSEEGRGYNSPLHF; CDR3nt: TGTGCCAGCAGTGAAGAGGGCAGGGGGTATAATTCACCCCTCCACTTT; v_gene: TRBV6-1; d_gene: TRBD1; len: 16; abundance: .; j_gene: TRBJ1-6
CDR3aa: CASSLPSGRGTGELFF; CDR3nt: TGCGCCAGCAGCCTTCCTAGCGGGAGGGGCACCGGGGAGCTGTTTTTT; v_gene: TRBV4-1; d_gene: TRBD2; len: 16; abundance: .; j_gene: TRBJ2-2
CDR3aa: CATHTGEGEAFF; CDR3nt: TGTGCCACTCATACGGGGGAAGGTGAAGCTTTCTTT; v_gene: TRBV10-3; d_gene: .; len: 12; abundance: .; j_gene: TRBJ1-1
CDR3aa: CASSYLGEGRETQYF; CDR3nt: TGTGCCAGCAGTTACCTCGGGGAGGGGAGAGAGACCCAGTACTTC; v_gene: TRBV6-6; d_gene: TRBD2; len: 15; abundance: .; j_gene: TRBJ2-5
CDR3aa: CAWTYTNTGELFF; CDR3nt: TGTGCCTGGACTTACACGAACACCGGGGAGCTGTTTTTT; v_gene: TRBV30; d_gene: .; len: 13; abundance: .; j_gene: TRBJ2-2
CDR3aa: CASSLSRTGDGYTF; CDR3nt: TGTGCCAGCAGCTTATCCCGGACAGGAGATGGCTACACCTTC; v_gene: TRBV7-9; d_gene: TRBD1; len: 14; abundance: .; j_gene: TRBJ1-2
CDR3aa: CASSTSGANTGELFF; CDR3nt: TGTGCCAGTAGTACTAGCGGGGCGAACACCGGGGAGCTGTTTTTT; v_gene: TRBV19; d_gene: TRBD2; len: 15; abundance: once; j_gene: TRBJ2-2
CDR3aa: CASSLFGKAGNTIYF; CDR3nt: TGTGCCAGCAGTTTATTCGGGAAAGCGGGAAACACCATATATTTT; v_gene: TRBV28; d_gene: .; len: 15; abundance: .; j_gene: TRBJ1-3
CDR3aa: CASSPRPGGDTQYF; CDR3nt: TGTGCCAGCAGCCCCCGCCCGGGGGGCGATACGCAGTATTTT; v_gene: TRBV7-2; d_gene: .; len: 14; abundance: .; j_gene: TRBJ2-3
CDR3aa: CASSYSDYGYTF; CDR3nt: TGTGCCAGCAGCTACAGTGACTATGGCTACACCTTC; v_gene: TRBV7-9; d_gene: .; len: 12; abundance: .; j_gene: TRBJ1-2
CDR3aa: CASSGTADEQYF; CDR3nt: TGTGCCAGTAGCGGGACAGCGGACGAGCAGTACTTC; v_gene: TRBV19; d_gene: TRBD1; len: 12; abundance: .; j_gene: TRBJ2-7
CDR3aa: CASSPTVPPYTEAFF; CDR3nt: TGTGCCAGCAGCCCGACAGTCCCTCCTTACACTGAAGCTTTCTTT; v_gene: TRBV6-2/TRBV6-3; d_gene: .; len: 15; abundance: .; j_gene: TRBJ1-1
CDR3aa: CASSSGQRNTEAFF; CDR3nt: TGTGCCAGCAGTTCGGGACAGAGGAACACTGAAGCTTTCTTT; v_gene: TRBV27; d_gene: TRBD1; len: 14; abundance: .; j_gene: TRBJ1-1
CDR3aa: CASSRTGTETTGELFF; CDR3nt: TGTGCCAGCTCACGGACCGGGACAGAAACTACCGGGGAGCTGTTTTTT; v_gene: TRBV18; d_gene: TRBD1; len: 16; abundance: .; j_gene: TRBJ2-2
CDR3aa: CASRVGRAGNTIYF; CDR3nt: TGTGCCAGTAGAGTGGGGAGGGCTGGAAACACCATATATTTT; v_gene: TRBV19; d_gene: .; len: 14; abundance: .; j_gene: TRBJ1-3
CDR3aa: CAWTASTKPPEAFF; CDR3nt: TGTGCCTGGACGGCGTCGACAAAGCCGCCTGAAGCTTTCTTT; v_gene: TRBV30; d_gene: .; len: 14; abundance: .; j_gene: TRBJ1-1